The T cell receptor beta chain under discussion was sequenced for a study of PD-L1 blockade in urothelial cancer. On the study more broadly: Blood-derived samples held a median roughly 140,000 T cells.

Here immunoSEQ multiplex PCR was the method, and the copy in TCRdb shows in-frame clones only, minus some. The sample contains 75,000 to 95,000 clones, 90% of which appear only once. This clone was counted once. The CDR3 covers 19 residues. V trimming: 3 bases; J trimming: 0 bases; junction bases outside the gene matches: 14. Germline assignment: CDR1 MNHNS and CDR2 SASEGT. For each patient, 1 to 8 samples were obtained, pretreatment and on-treatment. The genes are TRBV6-1 and TRBJ1-3; 7 positions agree with TRBD1. Source: PBMCs, taken around atezolizumab (anti-PD-L1) treatment. The sequence was obtained from a man aged 60 to 69 with urothelial cancer. CDR3 in amino acids: CASSDLIGGLRSSGNTIYF. The CDR3 region has the DNA TGTGCCAGCAGTGATTTGATAGGGGGCCTACGGAGCTCTGGAAACACCATATATTTT.